The 2 T cell receptor beta chains below come from one sample, sequenced in a study of T cell responses to AZD1222 COVID-19 vaccine. Clones were sequenced by immunoSEQ multiplex PCR, and TCRdb holds only the in-frame ones, with some missing. The sample holds about 140,000 clones, 92% seen once. This specimen consisted of peripheral blood, obtained 28 days after the second AZD1222 dose. The receptor set was obtained from an adult who received the AZD1222 COVID-19 vaccine.

The genes are TRBV28 and TRBJ1-5; D ambiguous. CDR1 MDHEN and CDR2 SYDVKM come from the germline V gene. Between the trimmed V and J ends, which lost 2 bases and 3 bases, there was a span of 8 bases. The length of the CDR3 is 14 residues. The CDR3 DNA reads as TGTGCCAGCAGTTTAGGCAGATACAATCAGCCCCAGCATTTT. It translates to CASSLGRYNQPQHF.

V usage is TRBV12-3 or TRBV12-4 and J usage is TRBJ1-5, with D perhaps TRBD1 (5 bases). The CDR3 is made up of 13 amino acids. The V end was cut by 5 bases, the J end by 6 bases, with 11 bases between. In DNA form, the CDR3 reads TGTGCCAGCAGTCCGGGGGAGGGTCAGCCCCAGCATTTT. Protein product: CASSPGEGQPQHF.